This T cell receptor (beta chain) comes out of a study of blood T cell repertoires in COVID-19. Study summary: Italy, Spain and the United States were the sources of the convalescent and acute COVID-19 samples. PBMCs, B-cell-depleted T cells, or T cells provided the cDNA or gDNA that made up the material.

This clone was picked up a small number of times. Adults between about 18 and 89 years of age took part from under 30 US areas. In the source study's methods: Estimation of nucleated cell counts was performed using reference gene primer amplification. The assay was immunoSEQ multiplex PCR, and TCRdb's table has in-frame clones only and misses some. Clone size and V and J calls were adopted from that table, with D and trimming inferred from the DNA. The sample shows 130,000 to 150,000 clones, roughly 90% of them seen only once. The V end lost 4 bases, the J end lost 7 bases, and 22 bases lay between the germline ends. The CDR3 runs to 17 residues. Per the germline V gene, CDR1 is MDHEN and CDR2 is SYDVKM.

V is TRBV28 and J is TRBJ2-2; perhaps TRBD2 as D (6 bases). The clonotype originates from a woman aged 25-40 years with acute COVID-19. The specimen sequenced was PBMCs or T cells enriched from blood (not recorded which). Here the CDR3 DNA reads TGTGCCAGCAGTTCGGACCGGGACTGGCGAACTTACGGGGAGCTGTTTTTT. It translates to CASSSDRDWRTYGELFF.